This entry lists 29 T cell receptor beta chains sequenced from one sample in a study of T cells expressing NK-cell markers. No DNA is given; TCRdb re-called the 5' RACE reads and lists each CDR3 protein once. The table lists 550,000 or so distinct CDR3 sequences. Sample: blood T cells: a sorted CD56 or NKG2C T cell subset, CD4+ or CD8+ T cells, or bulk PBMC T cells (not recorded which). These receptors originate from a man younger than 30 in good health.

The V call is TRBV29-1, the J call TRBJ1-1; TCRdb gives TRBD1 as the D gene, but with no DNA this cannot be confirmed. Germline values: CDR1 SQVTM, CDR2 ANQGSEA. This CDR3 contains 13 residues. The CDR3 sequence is CSVEDHGRREAFF.

This CDR3 is CASSFFVSTDTQYF. This chain connects TRBV5-6 to TRBJ2-3. CDR1 and CDR2 from the germline V gene are SGHDT and YYEEEE. CDR3 length equals 14 residues. The full variable domain, completed using reference TRBV5-6 and TRBJ2-3, is DAGVTQSPTHLIKTRGQQVTLRCSPKSGHDTVSWYQQALGQGPQFIFQYYEEEERQRGNFPDRFSGHQFPNYSSELNVNALLLGDSALYLCASSFFVSTDTQYFGPGTRLTVL.

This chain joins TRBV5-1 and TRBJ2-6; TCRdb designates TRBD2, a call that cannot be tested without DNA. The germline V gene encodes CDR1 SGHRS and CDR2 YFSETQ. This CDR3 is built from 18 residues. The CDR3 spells CASSFSLGLISGANVLTF.

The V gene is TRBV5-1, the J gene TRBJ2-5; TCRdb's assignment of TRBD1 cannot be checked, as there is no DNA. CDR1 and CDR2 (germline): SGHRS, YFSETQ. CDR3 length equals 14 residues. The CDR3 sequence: CASKNPGRLETQYF.

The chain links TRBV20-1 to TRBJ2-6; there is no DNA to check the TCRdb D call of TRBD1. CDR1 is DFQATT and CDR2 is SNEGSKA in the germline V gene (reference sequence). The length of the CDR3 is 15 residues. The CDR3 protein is CSATPSGSGANVLTF.

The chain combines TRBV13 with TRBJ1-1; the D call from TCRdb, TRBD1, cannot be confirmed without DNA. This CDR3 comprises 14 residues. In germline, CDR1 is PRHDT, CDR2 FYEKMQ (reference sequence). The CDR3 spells CASRPAQGGTEAFF.

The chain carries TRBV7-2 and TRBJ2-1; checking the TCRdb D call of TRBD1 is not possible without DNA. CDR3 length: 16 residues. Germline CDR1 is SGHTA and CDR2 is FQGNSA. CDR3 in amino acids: CASSSIRDTTYNEQFF.

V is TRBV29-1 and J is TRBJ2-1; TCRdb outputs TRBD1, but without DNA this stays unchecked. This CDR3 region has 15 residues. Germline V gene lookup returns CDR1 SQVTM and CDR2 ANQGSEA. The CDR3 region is CSVETGTHNFNEQFF.

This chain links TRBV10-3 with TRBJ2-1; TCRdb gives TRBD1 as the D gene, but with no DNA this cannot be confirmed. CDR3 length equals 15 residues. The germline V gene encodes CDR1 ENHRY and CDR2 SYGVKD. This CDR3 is CAISQTGGTLNEQFF.

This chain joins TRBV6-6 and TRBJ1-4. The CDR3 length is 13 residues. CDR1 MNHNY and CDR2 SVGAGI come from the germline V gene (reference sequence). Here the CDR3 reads CASRRHENEKLFF.

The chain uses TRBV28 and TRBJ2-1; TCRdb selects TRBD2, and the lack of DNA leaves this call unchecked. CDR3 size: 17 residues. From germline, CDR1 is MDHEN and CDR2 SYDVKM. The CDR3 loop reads CASSSPGLAGPNNEQFF.

The CDR3 spells CSVESSYTGELFF. The V and J genes are TRBV29-1 and TRBJ2-2. The CDR3 is made up of 13 amino acids. The germline gives CDR1 SQVTM, CDR2 ANQGSEA.

CDR3 residues: CATSREGVLENIQYF. The rearrangement joins TRBV15 to TRBJ2-4; TCRdb reports TRBD2, a call that lacks DNA to check it against. The CDR3 is made up of 15 amino acids. Germline values: CDR1 LNHNV, CDR2 YYDKDF (reference sequence).

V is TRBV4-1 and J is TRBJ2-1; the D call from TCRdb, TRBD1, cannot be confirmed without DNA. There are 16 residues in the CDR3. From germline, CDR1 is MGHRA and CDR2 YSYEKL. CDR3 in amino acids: CASSQDSPGVNDEQFF.

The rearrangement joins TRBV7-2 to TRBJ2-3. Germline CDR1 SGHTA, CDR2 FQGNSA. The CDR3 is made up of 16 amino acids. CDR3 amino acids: CASSRKVVTITDTQYF. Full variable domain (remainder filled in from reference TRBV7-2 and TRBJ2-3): GAGVSQSPSNKVTEKGKDVELRCDPISGHTALYWYRQSLGQGLEFLIYFQGNSAPDKSGLPSDRFSAERTGGSVSTLTIQRTQQEDSAVYLCASSRKVVTITDTQYFGPGTRLTVL.

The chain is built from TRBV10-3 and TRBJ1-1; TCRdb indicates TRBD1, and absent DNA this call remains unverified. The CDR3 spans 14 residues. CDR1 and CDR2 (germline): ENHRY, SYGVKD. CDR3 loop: CAISGGGPNTEAFF.

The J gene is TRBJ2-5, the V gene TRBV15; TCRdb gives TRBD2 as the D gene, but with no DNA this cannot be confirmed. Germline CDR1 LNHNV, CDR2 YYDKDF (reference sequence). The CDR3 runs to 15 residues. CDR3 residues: CATSSSRSGEETQYF.

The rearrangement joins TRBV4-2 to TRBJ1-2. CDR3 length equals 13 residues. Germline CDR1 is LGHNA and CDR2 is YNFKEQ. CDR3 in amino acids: CASSQEQVYGYTF.

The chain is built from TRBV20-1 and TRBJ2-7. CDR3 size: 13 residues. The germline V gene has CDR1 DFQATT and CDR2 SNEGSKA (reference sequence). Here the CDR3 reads CSASLSYDYEQYF.

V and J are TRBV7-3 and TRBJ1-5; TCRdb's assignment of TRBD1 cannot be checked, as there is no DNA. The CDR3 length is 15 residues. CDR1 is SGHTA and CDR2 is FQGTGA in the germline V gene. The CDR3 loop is CASSSGDSYNQPQHF.

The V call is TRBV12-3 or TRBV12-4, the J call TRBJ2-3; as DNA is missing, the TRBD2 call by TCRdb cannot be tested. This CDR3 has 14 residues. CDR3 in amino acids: CASILAGDLDTQYF.

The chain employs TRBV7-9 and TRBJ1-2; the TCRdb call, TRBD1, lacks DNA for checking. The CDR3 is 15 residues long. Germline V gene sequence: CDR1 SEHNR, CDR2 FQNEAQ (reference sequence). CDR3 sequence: CASSLDWRQYYGYTF.

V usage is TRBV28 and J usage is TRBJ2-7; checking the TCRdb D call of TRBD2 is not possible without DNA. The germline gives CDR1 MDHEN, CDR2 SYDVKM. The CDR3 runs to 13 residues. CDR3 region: CASGGASSYEQYF.

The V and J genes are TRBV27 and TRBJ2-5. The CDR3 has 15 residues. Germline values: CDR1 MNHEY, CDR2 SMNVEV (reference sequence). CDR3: CASSLLGSLQETQYF.

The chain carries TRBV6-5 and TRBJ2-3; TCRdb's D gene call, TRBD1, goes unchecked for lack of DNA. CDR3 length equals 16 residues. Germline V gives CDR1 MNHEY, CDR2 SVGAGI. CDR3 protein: CASSYSGTLSTDTQYF.

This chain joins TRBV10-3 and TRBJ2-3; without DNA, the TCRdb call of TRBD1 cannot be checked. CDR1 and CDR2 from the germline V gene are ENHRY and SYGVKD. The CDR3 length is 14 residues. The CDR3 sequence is CAISEGQGADTQYF.

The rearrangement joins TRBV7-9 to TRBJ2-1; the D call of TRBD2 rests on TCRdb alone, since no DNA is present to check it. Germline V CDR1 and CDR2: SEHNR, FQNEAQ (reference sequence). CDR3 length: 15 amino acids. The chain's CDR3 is CASSLGAGLNNEQFF. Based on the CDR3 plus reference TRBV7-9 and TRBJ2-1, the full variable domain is DTGVSQNPRHKITKRGQNVTFRCDPISEHNRLYWYRQTLGQGPEFLTYFQNEAQLEKSRLLSDRFSAERPKGSFSTLEIQRTEQGDSAMYLCASSLGAGLNNEQFFGPGTRLTVL.

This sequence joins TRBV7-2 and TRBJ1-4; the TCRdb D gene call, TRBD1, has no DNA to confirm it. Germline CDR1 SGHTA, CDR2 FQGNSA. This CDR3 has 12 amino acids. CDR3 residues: CASRRGYEKLFF.

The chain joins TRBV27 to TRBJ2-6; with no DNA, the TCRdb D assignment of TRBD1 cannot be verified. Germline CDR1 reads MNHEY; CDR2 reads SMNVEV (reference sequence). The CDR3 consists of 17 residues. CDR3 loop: CASSSGQGRSGANVLTF.